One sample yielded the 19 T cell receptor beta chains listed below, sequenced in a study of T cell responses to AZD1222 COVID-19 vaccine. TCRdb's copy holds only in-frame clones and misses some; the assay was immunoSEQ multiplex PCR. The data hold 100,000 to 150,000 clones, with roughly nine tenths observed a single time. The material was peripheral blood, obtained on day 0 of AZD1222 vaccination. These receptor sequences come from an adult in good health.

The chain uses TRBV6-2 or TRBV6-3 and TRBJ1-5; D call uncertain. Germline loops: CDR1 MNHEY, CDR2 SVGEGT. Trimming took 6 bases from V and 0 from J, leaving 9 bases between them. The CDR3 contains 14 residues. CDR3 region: CASSLRNSNQPQHF. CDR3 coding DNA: TGTGCCAGCAGCCTCCGGAATAGCAATCAGCCCCAGCATTTT.

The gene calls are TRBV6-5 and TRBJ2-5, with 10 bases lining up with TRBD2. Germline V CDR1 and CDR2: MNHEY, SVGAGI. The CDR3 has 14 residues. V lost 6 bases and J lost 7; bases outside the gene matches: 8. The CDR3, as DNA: TGTGCCAGCAGCGGCTCTAGCGGGAGATGGACCCAGTACTTC. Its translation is CASSGSSGRWTQYF.

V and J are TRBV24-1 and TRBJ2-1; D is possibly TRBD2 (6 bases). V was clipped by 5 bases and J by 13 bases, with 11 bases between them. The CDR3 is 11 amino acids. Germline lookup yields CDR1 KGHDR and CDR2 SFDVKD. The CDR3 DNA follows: TGTGCCACCAGTGGGGACTGTCAACAGTTCTTC. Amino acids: CATSGDCQQFF.

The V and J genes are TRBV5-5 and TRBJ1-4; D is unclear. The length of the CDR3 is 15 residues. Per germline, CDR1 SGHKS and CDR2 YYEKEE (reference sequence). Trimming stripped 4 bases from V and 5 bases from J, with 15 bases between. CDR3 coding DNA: TGTGCCAGCAGCAGCGCCCGGGATTCAAATGAAAAACTGTTTTTT. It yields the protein CASSSARDSNEKLFF.

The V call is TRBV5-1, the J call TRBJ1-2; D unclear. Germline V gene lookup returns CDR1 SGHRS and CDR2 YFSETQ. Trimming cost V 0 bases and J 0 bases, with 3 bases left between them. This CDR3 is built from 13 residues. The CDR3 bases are TGCGCCAGCAGCTTGGAGGCTAACTATGGCTACACCTTC. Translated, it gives CASSLEANYGYTF. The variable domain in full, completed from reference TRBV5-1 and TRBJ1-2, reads KAGVTQTPRYLIKTRGQQVTLSCSPISGHRSVSWYQQTPGQGLQFLFEYFSETQRNKGNFPGRFSGRQFSNSRSEMNVSTLELGDSALYLCASSLEANYGYTFGSGTRLTVV.

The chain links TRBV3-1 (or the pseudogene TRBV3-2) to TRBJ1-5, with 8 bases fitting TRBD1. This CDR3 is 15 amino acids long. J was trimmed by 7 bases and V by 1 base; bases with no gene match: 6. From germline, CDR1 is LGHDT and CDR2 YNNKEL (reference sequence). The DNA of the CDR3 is TGTGCCAGCAGCCAAGGGGGGACAGGAGAGCAGCCCCAGCATTTT. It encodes CASSQGGTGEQPQHF.

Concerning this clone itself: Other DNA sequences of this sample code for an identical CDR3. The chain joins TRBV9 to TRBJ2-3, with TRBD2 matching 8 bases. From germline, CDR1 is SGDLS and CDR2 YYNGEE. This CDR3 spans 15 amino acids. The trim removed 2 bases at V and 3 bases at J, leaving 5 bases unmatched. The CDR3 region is CASSVGLELTDTQYF. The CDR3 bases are TGTGCCAGCAGCGTGGGACTAGAATTGACAGATACGCAGTATTTT.

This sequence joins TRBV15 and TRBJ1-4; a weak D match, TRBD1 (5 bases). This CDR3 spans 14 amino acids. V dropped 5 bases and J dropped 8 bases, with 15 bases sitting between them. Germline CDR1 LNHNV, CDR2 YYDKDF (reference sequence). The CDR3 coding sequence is TGTGCCACCAGCCCGCAGGTGGGGCAGGAAAAACTGTTTTTT. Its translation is CATSPQVGQEKLFF.

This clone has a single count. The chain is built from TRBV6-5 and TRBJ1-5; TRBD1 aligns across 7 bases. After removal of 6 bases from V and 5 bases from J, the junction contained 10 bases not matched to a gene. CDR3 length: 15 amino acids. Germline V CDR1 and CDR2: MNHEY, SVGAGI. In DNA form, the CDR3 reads TGTGCCAGCAGGAACACCGGGACAGCCGATCAGCCCCAGCATTTT. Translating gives CASRNTGTADQPQHF.

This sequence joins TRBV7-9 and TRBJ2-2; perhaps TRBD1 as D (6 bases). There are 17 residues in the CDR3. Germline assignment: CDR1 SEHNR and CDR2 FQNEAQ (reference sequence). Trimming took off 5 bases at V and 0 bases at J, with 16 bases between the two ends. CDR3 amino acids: CASSPRSGEPNTGELFF. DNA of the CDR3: TGTGCCAGCAGCCCGAGGTCAGGGGAGCCGAACACCGGGGAGCTGTTTTTT.

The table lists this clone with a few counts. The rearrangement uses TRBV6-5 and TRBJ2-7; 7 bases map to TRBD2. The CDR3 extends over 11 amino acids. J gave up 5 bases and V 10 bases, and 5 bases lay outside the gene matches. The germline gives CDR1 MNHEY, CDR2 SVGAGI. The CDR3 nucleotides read TGTGCCACCGGGGAGGGCAACGAGCAGTACTTC. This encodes CATGEGNEQYF.

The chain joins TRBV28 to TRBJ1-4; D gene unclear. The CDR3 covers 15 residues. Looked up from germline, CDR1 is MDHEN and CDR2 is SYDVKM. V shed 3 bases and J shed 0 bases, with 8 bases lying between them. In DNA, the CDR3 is TGTGCCAGCAGTTTGTCAGGTGCAACTAATGAAAAACTGTTTTTT. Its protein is CASSLSGATNEKLFF.

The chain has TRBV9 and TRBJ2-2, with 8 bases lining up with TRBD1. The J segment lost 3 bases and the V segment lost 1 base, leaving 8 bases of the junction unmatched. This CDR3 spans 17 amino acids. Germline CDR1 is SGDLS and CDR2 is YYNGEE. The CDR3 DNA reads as TGTGCCAGCAGCGTACTGGGACAGGTCATCGACACCGGGGAGCTGTTTTTT. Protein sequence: CASSVLGQVIDTGELFF.

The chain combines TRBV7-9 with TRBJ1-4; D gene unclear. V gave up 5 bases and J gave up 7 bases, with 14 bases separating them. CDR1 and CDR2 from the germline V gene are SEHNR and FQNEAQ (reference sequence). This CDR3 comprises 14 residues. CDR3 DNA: TGTGCCAGCAGCGTCACGGGTGGCGGTGAAAAACTGTTTTTT. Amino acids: CASSVTGGGEKLFF.

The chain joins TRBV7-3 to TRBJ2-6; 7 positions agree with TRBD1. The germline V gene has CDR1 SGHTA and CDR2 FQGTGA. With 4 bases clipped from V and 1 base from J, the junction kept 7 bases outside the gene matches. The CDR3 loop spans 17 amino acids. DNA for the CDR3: TGTGCCAGCAGCTCTATGGGGACAGTTTCTGGGGCCAACGTCCTGACTTTC. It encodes CASSSMGTVSGANVLTF.

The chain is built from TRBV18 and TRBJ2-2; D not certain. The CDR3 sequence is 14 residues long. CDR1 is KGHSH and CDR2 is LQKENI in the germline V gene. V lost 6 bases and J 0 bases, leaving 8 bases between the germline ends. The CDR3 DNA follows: TGTGCCAGCTCTTATAGCCCGAACACCGGGGAGCTGTTTTTT. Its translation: CASSYSPNTGELFF. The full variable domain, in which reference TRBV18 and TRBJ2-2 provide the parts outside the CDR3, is NAGVMQNPRHLVRRRGQEARLRCSPMKGHSHVYWYRQLPEEGLKFMVYLQKENIIDESGMPKERFSAEFPKEGPSILRIQQVVRGDSAAYFCASSYSPNTGELFFGEGSRLTVL.

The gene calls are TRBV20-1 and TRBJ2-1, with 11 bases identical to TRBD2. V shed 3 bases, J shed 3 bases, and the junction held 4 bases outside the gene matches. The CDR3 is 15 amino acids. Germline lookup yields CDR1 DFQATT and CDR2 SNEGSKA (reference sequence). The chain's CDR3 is CSASVSGRGYNEQFF. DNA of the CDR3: TGCAGTGCTAGTGTTAGCGGGAGGGGCTACAATGAGCAGTTCTTC.

The CDR3 sequence: CASGGSVTGGYTF. CDR3 bases: TGTGCTAGCGGAGGGTCCGTAACCGGGGGCTACACCTTC. This chain joins TRBV12-5 and TRBJ1-2; D is undetermined. The CDR3 runs to 13 residues. Germline-derived CDR1 and CDR2 are LGHNT and FRNRAP. The ends were cut back, 9 bases at V and 8 bases at J, with 19 bases in the middle.

The CDR3 sequence is CASSLAADYGYTF. CDR3 coding DNA: TGTGCCAGCAGCTTAGCAGCGGACTATGGCTACACCTTC. The chain is built from TRBV7-9 and TRBJ1-2; no reliable D call. Germline CDR1 and CDR2: SEHNR and FQNEAQ (reference sequence). The CDR3 is 13 residues long. The ends were cut back, 0 bases at V and 3 bases at J, with 5 bases in the middle.